This paragraph reports one T cell receptor (beta chain). Its binding antigen is unknown. The sample holds no much larger clone one base away, and base qualities are not on file. Using the deep immunoSEQ assay, TCR CDR3 regions were amplified from genomic DNA by multiplex PCR. Genomic DNA extracted from each cell subset was distributed evenly over all wells of several immunoSEQ 96-well plates, and each plate served as one replicate. For sorted subsets, approximately 200 ng of genomic DNA, equivalent to 25,000 to 35,000 T cell genomes, went into each replicate PCR. The purified libraries were quantified using a Qubit 3.0 fluorometer, sized with a Bioanalyzer 2100, and then quantified again using the KAPA Library Quantification kit. Each immunoSEQ 96-well plate was sequenced on its own single-read 150-cycle Illumina NextSeq 550 flow cell. For the original study's pipeline: The immunoSEQ output contained only junctional sequences without quality scores, so filtering could not match that applied to full-length reads. Sequences were annotated with PyIR, a Python wrapper for IgBLAST v1.9, using IMGT germline references to assign V/J genes and CDR3. Reads were removed for weak V/J assignments (E-value above 1e-6), missing CDR3, stop codons, out-of-frame junctions, or ambiguous translated residues. A V3J clonotype was defined by an identical inferred V gene, J gene, and CDR3 amino acid sequence. Percentage overlap between repertoires was computed as shared unique clonotypes divided by the size of the smaller repertoire. Richness of each repertoire was evaluated using RTK rarefaction, the Chao1 estimator, and Recon v2.1 estimates of unobserved clonotypes. For all TCRbeta clonotypes obtained by the gDNA method from a few donors, generation probabilities were computed with OLGA. TCRdb mirrors the immuneACCESS table, restricted to in-frame sequences. Some clones are absent from its copies; in checked studies, under half trace to an unresolved V gene, and the reason for the others is unknown. The V and J calls and clone size come from that table; D and trimming were worked out from the DNA. Within this sample are roughly 640,000 clones, with about 74% of them counted one time only. Together, the top ten hold approximately 1.6% of the sample.

Healthy HIV-negative adults with no recently reported acute infections or vaccinations were included as donors. Every donor was a Caucasian adult residing in Nashville, Tennessee, USA. CD4+ T cells were enriched by magnetic negative selection; naive cells were then positively selected on CD45RA, and the negative fraction formed the memory subset. Blood was collected by leukapheresis, and PBMCs were isolated by Ficoll-Histopaque density gradient centrifugation and then cryopreserved in liquid nitrogen vapor phase. Purity and quantity of every magnetically sorted T cell population were checked by analytical flow cytometry. Each sorted fraction had its genomic DNA isolated and then quantified by UV absorbance on a Nanodrop 2000c. This specimen belongs to a study of shared clonotypes between healthy human individuals (dated by TCRdb to between 2020 and 2021). Some background on the complete study: The cohort comprised a couple of women and a few men aged 18 to 49 years. To estimate repertoire size and how much clonotypes are shared between individuals, the study performed deep sequencing of blood TCR repertoires from about 5 healthy adults. Leukapheresis yielded between about 0.8 and 8.9 billion PBMCs per donor. Different laboratories and diverse techniques were used to prepare libraries and sequence TCR repertoires, to increase sequencing depth and limit assay-specific biases. For each donor, three plates each were used for CD4 naive and CD4 memory, two plates were used for CD8 naive, and one plate was used for CD8 memory.

Paper-wide results and their limitations: Approximately 4.8% of naive CD4, 3.5% of naive CD8, about 2.5% of memory CD4, and less than 0.45% of memory CD8 clonotypes were shared across four donors. Even with the large sequencing depth, rarefaction of the sorted-subset datasets indicated that sequencing was incomplete. Naive subsets generally had larger estimated clonotype richness than memory subsets did. Based on pairwise subsampling, the degree of clonotype sharing among donors was expected to be affected by sequencing depth. Clonotypes shared by all four sorted-subset donors showed higher generation probabilities than non-shared clonotypes. Sampling was restricted to blood, and TCR repertoires in tissue are likely to differ from TCR repertoires in blood. Because the study included a small number of donors, the genetic and exposure-history diversity represented was limited.

This sequence was found in a woman aged 25 to 45 in good health. The sequenced sample was memory CD4+ T cells sorted from blood. The cell subset or site label corresponds to: CD45RA-negative fraction.

The DNA sequence is given as TGCAGTGCTACCGTTTTAAACATTCAGTACTTC. This translates into CSATVLNIQYF. The chain couples TRBV20-1 to TRBJ2-4; the D gene assignment is ambiguous. Its CDR3 holds 11 amino acids, cysteine through phenylalanine. Here the CDR3 DNA is all that survives: 33 bases in frame from base 1. Trimming takes 4 bases from V and 6 bases from J, and the germline ends sit 7 bases apart. CDR1 DFQATT and CDR2 SNEGSKA are derived from the germline V gene (reference sequence).